This TCR beta chain was identified in a study of OX40 agonist ivuxolimab in advanced cancers. The study, taken as a whole, reports: Expanded peripheral T cells had an undetermined antigen specificity. Clonal expansion was seen in CD4+ and CD8+ blood T cells by week 6 at 0.1 to 3.0 mg/kg.

Sampled blood was obtained at baseline, cycle 4 day 1, and cycle 7 day 1. As concerns this clone: Antigen unknown.

Measured with immunoSEQ multiplex PCR; TCRdb has only the in-frame clones, and not every one. This table holds more than 50,000 clones, around 84% found once. The sequence was obtained from an adult with an advanced solid tumor such as melanoma, head and neck, liver or kidney cancer. The sequencing used CD4+ or CD8+ T cells sorted from blood, collected in a trial of the OX40 agonist ivuxolimab.

The CDR3 sequence: CASSEGGWGTEAFF. CDR3 in DNA: TGTGCCAGCAGTGAAGGTGGATGGGGCACTGAAGCTTTCTTT. The chain combines TRBV6-1 with TRBJ1-1, with no clear D. V dropped 1 base and J dropped 4 bases, with 10 bases sitting between them. The CDR3 is made up of 14 amino acids. Germline CDR1 and CDR2: MNHNS and SASEGT.